Listed below are T cell receptor beta chains from one sample, sequenced in a study of T cells of healthy individuals. TCRdb fed the 5' RACE reads into MiXCR, producing one record per CDR3 protein. The table lists tens of thousands of distinct CDR3 sequences, roughly 14% of them singletons. The receptors come from a human donor in good health. The CDR3 runs from the conserved cysteine through the conserved F or W. D genes are given only for firm matches. Size is omitted from some rows. Given values are once, few, many or a class for expanded clones.

>TRBJ1-2|TRBV20-1|-|many
TGCAGTGCTAGAGATCCCCGGACGTATGGCTACACCTTC
CSARDPRTYGYTF
>TRBJ2-1|TRBV5-6|-|few
TGTGCCAGCAGCTTTCGGGACTTAGCTATTGAGCAGTTCTTC
CASSFRDLAIEQFF
>TRBJ2-1|TRBV20-1|-|many
TGCAGTGCTAGAGCCCCAGCCCATGAGCAGTTCTTC
CSARAPAHEQFF
>TRBJ1-1|TRBV2|-|-
TGTGCCAGCATTTTTTTTCTCGGCACTGAAGCTTTCTTT
CASIFFLGTEAFF
>TRBJ1-3|TRBV18|TRBD1|many
TGTGCCAGCTCACCCCGGGGGACAGACTCTGGAAACACCATATATTTT
CASSPRGTDSGNTIYF
>TRBJ1-6|TRBV5-5|-|few
TGTGCCAGCAGCTTCCTAGAACAGGGTTCACCCCTCCACTTT
CASSFLEQGSPLHF
>TRBJ2-3|TRBV5-6|-|-
TGTGCCAGCAGCTTGTGGTCCAACACAGATACGCAGTATTTT
CASSLWSNTDTQYF
>TRBJ1-1|TRBV20-1|-|many
TGCAGTGCTCCTTATGGAGGAGAAGCTTTCTTT
CSAPYGGEAFF
>TRBJ1-4|TRBV7-6|-|-
TGTGCCAGCAGCCGAGACCGTAATGAAAAACTGTTTTTT
CASSRDRNEKLFF
>TRBJ2-7|TRBV25-1|TRBD1|few
TGTGCCAGCACCATGACAGGGGCACCCCTCGAGCAGTACTTC
CASTMTGAPLEQYF
>TRBJ1-2|TRBV5-1|-|few
TGCGCCAGCAGCTCGATGCCAACGGCGAGTGGCTACACCTTC
CASSSMPTASGYTF
>TRBJ2-7|TRBV18|-|many
TGTGCCAGCTCACGAGGAGATTACGAGCAGTACTTC
CASSRGDYEQYF
>TRBJ1-5|TRBV12-3/TRBV12-4|TRBD1|-
TGTGCCAGCAGGAACACAGGGGGCAGTCAGCCCCAGCATTTT
CASRNTGGSQPQHF
>TRBJ2-5|TRBV20-1|-|many
TGCAGTGCTCACGCTGAGACCCAGTACTTC
CSAHAETQYF
>TRBJ2-7|TRBV7-8|-|few
TGTGCCAGCAGCTCCGTCCGGGACCCTCCCTACGAGCAGTACTTC
CASSSVRDPPYEQYF
>TRBJ1-2|TRBV7-9|-|many
TGTGCCAGCAGCTTTCGGGCCGGCCAGGGCTATGGCTACACCTTC
CASSFRAGQGYGYTF
>TRBJ1-2|TRBV6-2/TRBV6-3|-|few
TGTGCCAGCAATCCAAGGACCCTTCTAGGCTACACCTTC
CASNPRTLLGYTF
>TRBJ1-4|TRBV4-1|TRBD1|-
TGCGCCAGCAGCCAGGGGACAGGGGAAAAACTGTTTTTT
CASSQGTGEKLFF
>TRBJ2-2|TRBV24-1|TRBD2|-
TGTGCCACCAGTGATTACCAGACTAGCGGAGAGAACACCGGGGAGCTGTTTTTT
CATSDYQTSGENTGELFF
>TRBJ1-6|TRBV7-2|TRBD1|-
TGTGCCAGCAGTCAGAACAGGGGGAAAAATTCACCCCTCCACTTT
CASSQNRGKNSPLHF
>TRBJ1-1|TRBV4-3|-|many
TGCGCCAGCAGCCAAGACGCCAGCATGAACACTGAAGCTTTCTTT
CASSQDASMNTEAFF
>TRBJ1-1|TRBV27|-|many
TGTGCCAGCAGTGCCGTCCGGGACCCATACTGGCGTACTGAAGCTTTCTTT
CASSAVRDPYWRTEAFF
>TRBJ2-7|TRBV6-5|TRBD2|many
TGTGCCAGCAGCACGGGGGGAGGGCCCTACGAGCAGTACTTC
CASSTGGGPYEQYF
>TRBJ2-7|TRBV29-1|-|-
TGCAGCGTTGAAGACGGTAGCAACGAGCAGTACTTC
CSVEDGSNEQYF
>TRBJ2-7|TRBV21-1|-|-
TGTGCCAGCAGCAAGGGAGAAATGGGGAGCAGGTCATGCGAGCAGTACTTC
CASSKGEMGSRSCEQYF